Reported below is one TCR beta chain. This specimen belongs to a study of blood T cell repertoires in COVID-19. Only in-frame clones appear in the TCRdb table, and some are missing; sequencing was by immunoSEQ multiplex PCR. The sample lists over 300,000 clones, nearly 90% occurring once. Trimming removed 1 base at V and 4 bases at J, with 12 bases between. The CDR3 is made up of 14 amino acids. Germline CDR1 is SGHTS and CDR2 is YDEGEE. The chain is built from TRBV5-8 and TRBJ2-7; D is possibly TRBD2 (6 bases). The source is a man aged 18 to 30 with active or convalescent COVID-19. The sequenced material came from peripheral blood. As DNA, the CDR3 is TGTGCCAGCAGCTTGCCGGGGGAGTATTACGAGCAGTACTTC. This gives the protein CASSLPGEYYEQYF.